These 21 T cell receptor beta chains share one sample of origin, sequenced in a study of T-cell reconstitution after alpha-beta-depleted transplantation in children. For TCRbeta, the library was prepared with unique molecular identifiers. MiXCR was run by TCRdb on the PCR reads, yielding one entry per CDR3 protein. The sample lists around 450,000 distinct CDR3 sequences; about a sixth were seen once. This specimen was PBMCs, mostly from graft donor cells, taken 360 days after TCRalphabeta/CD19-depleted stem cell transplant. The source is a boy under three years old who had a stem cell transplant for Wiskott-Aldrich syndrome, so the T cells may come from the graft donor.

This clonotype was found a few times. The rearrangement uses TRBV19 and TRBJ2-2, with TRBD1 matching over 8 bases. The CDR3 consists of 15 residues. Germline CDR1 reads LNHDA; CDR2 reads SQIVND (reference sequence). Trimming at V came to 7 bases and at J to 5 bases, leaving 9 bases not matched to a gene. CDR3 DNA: TGTGCCAGTACCTTCAGGGGGCGCGGGACCGGGGAGCTGTTTTTT. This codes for CASTFRGRGTGELFF. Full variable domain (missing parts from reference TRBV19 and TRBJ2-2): DGGITQSPKYLFRKEGQNVTLSCEQNLNHDAMYWYRQDPGQGLRLIYYSQIVNDFQKGDIAEGYSVSREKKESFPLTVTSAQKNPTAFYLCASTFRGRGTGELFFGEGSRLTVL.

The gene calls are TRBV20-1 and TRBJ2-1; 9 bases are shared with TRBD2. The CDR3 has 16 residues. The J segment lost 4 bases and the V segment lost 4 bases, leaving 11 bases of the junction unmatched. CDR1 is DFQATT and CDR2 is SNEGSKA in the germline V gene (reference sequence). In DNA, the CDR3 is TGCAGTGCTATAAGGTTTGCGGGAGGGCCTTACAATGAGCAGTTCTTC. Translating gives CSAIRFAGGPYNEQFF.

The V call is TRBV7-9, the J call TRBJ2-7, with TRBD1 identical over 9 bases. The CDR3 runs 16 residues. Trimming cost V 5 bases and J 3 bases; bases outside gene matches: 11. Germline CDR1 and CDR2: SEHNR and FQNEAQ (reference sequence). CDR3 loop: CASSHNDGTGSYEQYF. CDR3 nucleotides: TGTGCCAGCAGCCACAATGATGGGACAGGGAGCTACGAGCAGTACTTC. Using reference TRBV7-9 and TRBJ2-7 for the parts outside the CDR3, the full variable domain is DTGVSQNPRHKITKRGQNVTFRCDPISEHNRLYWYRQTLGQGPEFLTYFQNEAQLEKSRLLSDRFSAERPKGSFSTLEIQRTEQGDSAMYLCASSHNDGTGSYEQYFGPGTRLTVT.

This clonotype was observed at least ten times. The CDR3 DNA reads as TGTGCCAGCAGACGAGGTTCCGTCAATGAGCAGTTCTTC. Its translation: CASRRGSVNEQFF. The chain has TRBV12-3 or TRBV12-4 and TRBJ2-1; D not certain. The CDR3 totals 13 residues. V was cut by 6 bases and J by 6 bases, with 12 bases left in between.

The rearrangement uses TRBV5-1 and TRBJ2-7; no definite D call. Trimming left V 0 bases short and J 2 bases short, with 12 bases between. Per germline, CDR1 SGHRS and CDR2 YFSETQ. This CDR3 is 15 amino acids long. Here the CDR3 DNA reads TGCGCCAGCAGCTTGGGGCAGACTTCTCCCTACGAGCAGTACTTC. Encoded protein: CASSLGQTSPYEQYF.

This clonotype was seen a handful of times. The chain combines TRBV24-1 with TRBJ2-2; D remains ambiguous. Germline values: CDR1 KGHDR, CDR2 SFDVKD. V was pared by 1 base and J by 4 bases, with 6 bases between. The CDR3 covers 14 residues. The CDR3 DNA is TGTGCCACCAGTGATTTTGGTAGCACCGGGGAGCTGTTTTTT. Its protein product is CATSDFGSTGELFF.

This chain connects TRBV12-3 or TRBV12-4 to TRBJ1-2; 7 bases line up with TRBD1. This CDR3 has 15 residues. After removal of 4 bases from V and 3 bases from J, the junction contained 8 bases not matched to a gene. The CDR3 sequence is CASSSLSTGDYGYTF. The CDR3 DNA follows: TGTGCCAGCAGTTCCCTAAGCACAGGGGACTATGGCTACACCTTC.

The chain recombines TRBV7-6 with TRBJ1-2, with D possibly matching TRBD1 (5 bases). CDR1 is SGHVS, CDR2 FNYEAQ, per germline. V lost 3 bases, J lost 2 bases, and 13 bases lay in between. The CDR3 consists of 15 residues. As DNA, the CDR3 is TGTGCCAGCAGCTTGGGGCAGAGGGGAAACTATGGCTACACCTTC. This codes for CASSLGQRGNYGYTF.

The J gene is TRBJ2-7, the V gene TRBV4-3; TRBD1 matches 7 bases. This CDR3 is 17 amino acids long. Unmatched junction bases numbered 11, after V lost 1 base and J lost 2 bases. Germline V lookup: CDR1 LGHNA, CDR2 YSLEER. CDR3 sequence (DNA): TGCGCCAGCAGCCAAGTTTCCGGGCAGGGGGTCCCCTACGAGCAGTACTTC. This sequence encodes CASSQVSGQGVPYEQYF.

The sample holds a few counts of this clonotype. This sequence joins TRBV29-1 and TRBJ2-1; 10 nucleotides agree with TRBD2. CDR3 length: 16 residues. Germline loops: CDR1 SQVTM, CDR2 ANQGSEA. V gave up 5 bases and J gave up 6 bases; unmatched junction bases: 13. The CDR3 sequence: CSVWGATSGTFNEQFF. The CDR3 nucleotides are TGCAGCGTTTGGGGCGCTACTAGCGGGACCTTCAATGAGCAGTTCTTC.

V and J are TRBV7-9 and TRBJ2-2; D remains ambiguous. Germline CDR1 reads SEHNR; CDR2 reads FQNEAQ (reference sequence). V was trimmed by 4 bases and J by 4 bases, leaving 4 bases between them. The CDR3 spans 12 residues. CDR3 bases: TGTGCCAGCAGCTACGTCACCGGGGAGCTGTTTTTT. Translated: CASSYVTGELFF.

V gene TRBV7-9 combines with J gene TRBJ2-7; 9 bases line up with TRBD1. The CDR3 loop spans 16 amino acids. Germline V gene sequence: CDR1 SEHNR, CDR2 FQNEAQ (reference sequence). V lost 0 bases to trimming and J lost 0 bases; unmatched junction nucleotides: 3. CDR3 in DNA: TGTGCCAGCAGCTTAGCGACAGGGGGGAGCTCCTACGAGCAGTACTTC. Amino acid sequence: CASSLATGGSSYEQYF.

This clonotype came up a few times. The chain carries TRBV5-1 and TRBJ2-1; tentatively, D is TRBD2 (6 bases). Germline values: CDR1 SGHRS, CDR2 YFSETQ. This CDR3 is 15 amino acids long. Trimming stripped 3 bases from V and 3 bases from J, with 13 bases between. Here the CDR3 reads CASSWDSPLYNEQFF. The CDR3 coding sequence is TGCGCCAGCAGCTGGGACTCCCCACTCTACAATGAGCAGTTCTTC.

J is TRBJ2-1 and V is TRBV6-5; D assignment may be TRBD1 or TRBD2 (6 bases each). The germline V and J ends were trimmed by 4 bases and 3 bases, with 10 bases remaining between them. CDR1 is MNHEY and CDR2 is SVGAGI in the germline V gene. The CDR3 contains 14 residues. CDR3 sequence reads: CASSWRDNYNEQFF. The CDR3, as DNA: TGTGCCAGCAGTTGGCGGGACAACTACAATGAGCAGTTCTTC.

For the CDR3, the DNA is TGCGCCAGCAGCTGGCGGGCGGGAGGTTTCTCCTACAATGAGCAGTTCTTC. Protein: CASSWRAGGFSYNEQFF. The rearrangement links TRBV5-1 to TRBJ2-1, with 8 bases fitting TRBD2. V lost 3 bases, J lost 0 bases, and 8 bases stayed unmatched. The CDR3 is 17 residues long. Germline CDR1 is SGHRS and CDR2 is YFSETQ.

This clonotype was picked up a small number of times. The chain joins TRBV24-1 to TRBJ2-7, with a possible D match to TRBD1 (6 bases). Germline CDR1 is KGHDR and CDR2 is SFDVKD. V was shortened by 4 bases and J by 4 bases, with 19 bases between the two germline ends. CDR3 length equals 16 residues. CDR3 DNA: TGTGCCACCAGTGACTCGACAGGAAATCCCTTATACGAGCAGTACTTC. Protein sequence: CATSDSTGNPLYEQYF.

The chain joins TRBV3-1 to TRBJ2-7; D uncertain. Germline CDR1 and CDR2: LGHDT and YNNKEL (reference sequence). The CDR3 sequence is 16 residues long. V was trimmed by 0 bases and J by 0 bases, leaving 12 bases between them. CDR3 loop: CASSQDQRPNSYEQYF. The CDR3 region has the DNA TGTGCCAGCAGCCAAGATCAGAGGCCGAACTCCTACGAGCAGTACTTC.

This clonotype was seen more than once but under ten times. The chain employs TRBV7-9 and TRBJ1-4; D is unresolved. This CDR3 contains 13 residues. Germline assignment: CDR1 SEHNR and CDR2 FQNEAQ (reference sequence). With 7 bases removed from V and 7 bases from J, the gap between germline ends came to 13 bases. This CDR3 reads CASTLQPIEKLFF. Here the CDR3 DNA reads TGTGCCAGCACCCTTCAGCCTATTGAAAAACTGTTTTTT.

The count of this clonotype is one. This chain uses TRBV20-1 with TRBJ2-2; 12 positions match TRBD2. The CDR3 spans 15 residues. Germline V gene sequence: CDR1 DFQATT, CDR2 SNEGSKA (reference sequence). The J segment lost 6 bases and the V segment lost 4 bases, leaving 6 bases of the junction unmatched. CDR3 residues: CSATPSGRDSGELFF. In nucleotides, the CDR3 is TGCAGTGCTACCCCTAGCGGGAGGGACTCCGGGGAGCTGTTTTTT.

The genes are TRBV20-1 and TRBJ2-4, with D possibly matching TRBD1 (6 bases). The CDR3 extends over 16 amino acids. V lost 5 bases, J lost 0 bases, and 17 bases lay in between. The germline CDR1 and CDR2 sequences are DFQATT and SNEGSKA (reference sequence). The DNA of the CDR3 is TGCAGTGCTCTTGGCCCGGGACACCCAGCCAAAAACATTCAGTACTTC. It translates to CSALGPGHPAKNIQYF.

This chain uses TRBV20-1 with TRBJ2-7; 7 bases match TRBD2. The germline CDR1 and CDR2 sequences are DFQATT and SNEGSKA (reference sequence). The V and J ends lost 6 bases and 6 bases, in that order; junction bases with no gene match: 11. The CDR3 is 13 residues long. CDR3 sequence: CSALEGGPGEQYF. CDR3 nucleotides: TGCAGTGCCCTAGAGGGAGGGCCCGGCGAGCAGTACTTC.